Below are 26 T cell receptor beta chains sequenced from a single sample in a study of CD8 T cells in ankylosing spondylitis. TCRdb reanalysed the 5' RACE reads using MiXCR and keeps one entry per CDR3 protein. The table includes approximately 350,000 distinct CDR3 sequences, roughly 15% detected once. Sequencing was carried out using blood, either unsorted or a sorted T cell fraction (not recorded which). The receptor source for this set is a male donor with ankylosing spondylitis or in good health (not recorded which).

This clonotype has only a few counts. J is TRBJ2-2 and V is TRBV4-2; D is ambiguous. Germline CDR1 LGHNA, CDR2 YNFKEQ. Trimming cost V 4 bases and J 4 bases, with 16 bases left between them. CDR3 length equals 16 residues. CDR3 sequence reads: CASSPSEDWATGELFF. DNA of the CDR3: TGTGCCAGCAGCCCCTCAGAAGACTGGGCCACCGGGGAGCTGTTTTTT.

In its sample, this clonotype was seen a few times. This chain connects TRBV29-1 to TRBJ2-2; D is unclear. This CDR3 has 12 amino acids. V lost 1 base and J lost 5, with 5 bases in between. CDR1 SQVTM and CDR2 ANQGSEA come from the germline V gene. CDR3 sequence reads: CSVEGETGELFF. The CDR3, as DNA: TGCAGCGTTGAAGGGGAAACCGGGGAGCTGTTTTTT.

This clonotype was counted a few times. V gene TRBV6-1 combines with J gene TRBJ2-7; 10 bases align to TRBD2. Trimming removed 4 bases from V and 2 bases from J; junction bases left unmatched: 8. This CDR3 comprises 16 residues. Germline CDR1 is MNHNS and CDR2 is SASEGT. CDR3 region: CASSGSLAGTAYEQYF. DNA of the CDR3: TGTGCCAGCAGTGGTTCACTAGCGGGAACGGCCTACGAGCAGTACTTC.

This clonotype was seen ten or more times. The V gene is TRBV20-1, the J gene TRBJ2-3; 13 bases map to TRBD2. The J segment lost 5 bases and the V segment lost 2 bases, leaving 10 bases of the junction unmatched. CDR3 length equals 17 residues. Germline V gene data show CDR1 as DFQATT and CDR2 as SNEGSKA (reference sequence). This CDR3 is CSARRHGLAGARDTQYF. The CDR3 nucleotides are TGCAGTGCTAGACGTCACGGACTAGCGGGAGCCAGAGATACGCAGTATTTT.

A few counts support this clonotype. This chain connects TRBV29-1 to TRBJ2-3, with D maybe TRBD2 (5 bases). This CDR3 contains 14 residues. CDR1 is SQVTM, CDR2 ANQGSEA, per germline. Trimming took off 5 bases at V and 2 bases at J, with 14 bases between the two ends. This chain's CDR3 is CSVLSAGLTDTQYF. CDR3 in DNA: TGCAGCGTTCTAAGCGCCGGACTCACAGATACGCAGTATTTT.

The chain carries TRBV6-1 and TRBJ1-1; possible D gene TRBD1, 6 bases. Between the trimmed V and J ends, which lost 0 bases and 6 bases, there was a span of 11 bases. The CDR3 covers 14 residues. Germline V gene lookup returns CDR1 MNHNS and CDR2 SASEGT. The CDR3 reads CASSEALQGSEAFF. Written as DNA, the CDR3 is TGTGCCAGCAGTGAAGCGCTTCAGGGGTCTGAAGCTTTCTTT.

This sequence joins TRBV12-3 or TRBV12-4 and TRBJ1-1; 8 nucleotides match TRBD1. The CDR3 has 14 residues. V trimming: 6 bases; J trimming: 1 base; junction bases outside the gene matches: 4. The CDR3 here is CASRTQGENTEAFF. For the CDR3, the DNA is TGTGCCAGCAGGACACAGGGGGAGAACACTGAAGCTTTCTTT.

This clonotype occurred many times. This sequence joins TRBV10-3 and TRBJ1-1; a weak D match, TRBD1 (6 bases). This CDR3 contains 13 residues. With 0 bases removed from V and 6 bases from J, the gap between germline ends came to 8 bases. Germline V gene lookup returns CDR1 ENHRY and CDR2 SYGVKD. The CDR3 DNA sequence: TGTGCCATCAGTGAGTCAAGACAGGCTGAAGCTTTCTTT. Amino acids: CAISESRQAEAFF.

V usage is TRBV4-2 and J usage is TRBJ2-1; tentatively, D is TRBD2 (6 bases). The V end was cut by 0 bases, the J end by 6 bases, with 12 bases between. The germline gives CDR1 LGHNA, CDR2 YNFKEQ. The CDR3 contains 15 residues. In DNA, the CDR3 is TGTGCCAGCAGCCAAGAAGTGGGGACTGGCAATGAGCAGTTCTTC. The encoded protein is CASSQEVGTGNEQFF.

This clonotype was observed once. The chain recombines TRBV5-1 with TRBJ2-3; 8 bases line up with TRBD2. Germline CDR1 and CDR2: SGHRS and YFSETQ. The V gene end was trimmed by 3 bases and the J gene end by 6 bases; junction bases not matched to a gene: 9. There are 15 residues in the CDR3. CDR3 loop: CASSSNGRAGDTQYF. CDR3 bases: TGCGCCAGCAGCTCAAACGGGAGGGCCGGGGATACGCAGTATTTT.

This clonotype was counted between two and nine times. The rearrangement joins TRBV7-2 to TRBJ1-1; D call uncertain. The CDR3 length is 14 residues. V lost 5 bases and J 6 bases, leaving 16 bases between the germline ends. The germline V gene has CDR1 SGHTA and CDR2 FQGNSA. The CDR3 DNA reads TGTGCCAGCAGCCGTTACACAGTGGGAGCTGAAGCTTTCTTT. Translating gives CASSRYTVGAEAFF.

The V call is TRBV7-2, the J call TRBJ2-4, with TRBD1 matching 8 bases. There are 14 residues in the CDR3. With 3 bases clipped from V and 4 bases from J, the junction kept 2 bases outside the gene matches. The V gene's germline CDR1 is SGHTA and CDR2 FQGNSA. This CDR3 reads CASSFGDRKNIQYF. CDR3 nucleotide sequence: TGTGCCAGCAGCTTTGGGGACAGGAAAAACATTCAGTACTTC.

The V call is TRBV2, the J call TRBJ2-7; D remains ambiguous. V was shortened by 4 bases and J by 4 bases, with 11 bases between the two germline ends. The CDR3 has 13 amino acids. The germline V gene has CDR1 SNHLY and CDR2 FYNNEI. CDR3 nucleotides: TGTGCCAGCAGTGCAGAGACGATTTACGAGCAGTACTTC. Encoded protein: CASSAETIYEQYF.

This clonotype was detected only a few times. Here the CDR3 DNA reads TGTGCCAGCAGCTTAGCGGACGCTTTCGGGGAGCTGTTTTTT. This translates into CASSLADAFGELFF. V gene TRBV7-2 combines with J gene TRBJ2-2; no definite D call. The V gene lost 0 bases and the J gene lost 7 bases, with 9 bases spanning the gap. In germline, CDR1 is SGHTA, CDR2 FQGNSA. The CDR3 is 14 amino acids.

The chain uses TRBV9 and TRBJ2-7, with unresolved D. Trimming took off 3 bases at V and 6 bases at J, with 10 bases between the two ends. CDR3 length: 12 amino acids. Looked up from germline, CDR1 is SGDLS and CDR2 is YYNGEE. The CDR3 region is CASSGAVGEQYF. The CDR3 coding sequence is TGTGCCAGCAGCGGTGCTGTGGGCGAGCAGTACTTC. The whole variable domain, filled in from reference TRBV9 and TRBJ2-7, reads DSGVTQTPKHLITATGQRVTLRCSPRSGDLSVYWYQQSLDQGLQFLIQYYNGEERAKGNILERFSAQQFPDLHSELNLSSLELGDSALYFCASSGAVGEQYFGPGTRLTVT.

This clonotype has more than one count but fewer than ten. V is TRBV5-1 and J is TRBJ2-2, with D possibly being TRBD2 (6 bases). CDR1 is SGHRS, CDR2 YFSETQ, per germline. There are 17 residues in the CDR3. With 0 bases removed from V and 1 base from J, the gap between germline ends came to 13 bases. The CDR3 DNA is TGCGCCAGCAGCTTGGCCGTTGGTAGCGGGAACACCGGGGAGCTGTTTTTT. This translates into CASSLAVGSGNTGELFF.

At least ten counts were recorded for this clonotype. This sequence joins TRBV29-1 and TRBJ1-2, with D tentatively TRBD1 (5 bases). Germline V gene lookup returns CDR1 SQVTM and CDR2 ANQGSEA. This CDR3 comprises 11 residues. V was cut by 6 bases and J by 6 bases, with 11 bases left in between. Here the CDR3 reads CSVVGTDGYTF. In nucleotides, the CDR3 is TGCAGCGTCGTCGGGACGGATGGCTACACCTTC.

This clonotype has only a few counts. The V gene is TRBV4-1, the J gene TRBJ2-3; D perhaps matches TRBD2 (6 bases). The CDR3 has 17 residues. Germline loops: CDR1 MGHRA, CDR2 YSYEKL. V lost 1 base to trimming and J lost 4 bases, with 18 bases between them. In nucleotides, the CDR3 is TGCGCCAGCAGCCAAGGAAAGGGACTGCCGGGGGCAGATACGCAGTATTTT. It is translated as CASSQGKGLPGADTQYF.

This clonotype was counted many times. This chain connects TRBV5-1 to TRBJ2-7, with D maybe TRBD1 (5 bases). The CDR3 runs to 15 residues. Germline V gives CDR1 SGHRS, CDR2 YFSETQ. Trimming pared 4 bases from V and 0 bases from J, leaving 14 bases between. Here the CDR3 reads CASSKTEANSYEQYF. In nucleotides, the CDR3 is TGCGCCAGCAGCAAGACAGAAGCCAACTCCTACGAGCAGTACTTC.

This clonotype was seen repeatedly, ten times or more. The V call is TRBV12-3 or TRBV12-4, the J call TRBJ1-5, with a weak D call TRBD1 (5 bases). V dropped 0 bases and J dropped 6 bases, with 15 bases sitting between them. The CDR3 is 16 residues long. CDR3: CASSLAGESRSQPQHF. CDR3 bases: TGTGCCAGCAGTTTAGCAGGGGAAAGTCGTAGTCAGCCCCAGCATTTT.

This clonotype was seen a few times. The genes are TRBV12-3 or TRBV12-4 and TRBJ2-7; 7 nucleotides line up with TRBD1. V lost 5 bases to trimming and J lost 2 bases; unmatched junction nucleotides: 6. The CDR3 sequence is 14 residues long. DNA for the CDR3: TGTGCCAGCAGTCCACACAGGGGAGCCTACGAGCAGTACTTC. This translates into CASSPHRGAYEQYF.

V usage is TRBV10-1 and J usage is TRBJ2-2; D remains ambiguous. Trimming removed 6 bases at V and 4 bases at J, with 9 bases between. In germline, CDR1 is WNHNN, CDR2 SYGVQD (reference sequence). The CDR3 is 13 amino acids. This CDR3 reads CASRLEGTGELFF. Here the CDR3 DNA reads TGCGCCAGCAGGCTAGAAGGCACCGGGGAGCTGTTTTTT.

Points on this clonotype: A junction boundary mismatches the germline segment, possibly from a read error. This chain joins TRBV11-3 and TRBJ2-1; D is perhaps TRBD1 (7 bases). The germline V gene has CDR1 SGHNT and CDR2 YENEEA. The CDR3 covers 17 residues. CDR3: CASSLRRGQRADNELFF. As DNA, the CDR3 is TGTGCCAGCAGCTTAAGGCGGGGACAGCGTGCTGACAATGAGCTGTTCTTC.

This clonotype came up a few times. This chain connects TRBV6-1 to TRBJ2-7, with D perhaps matching TRBD1 (6 bases). V shed 7 bases and J shed 5 bases, with 15 bases lying between them. CDR3 length: 13 residues. Looked up from germline, CDR1 is MNHNS and CDR2 is SASEGT. The CDR3 loop is CASMESGTHEQYF. In DNA form, the CDR3 reads TGTGCCAGCATGGAGTCCGGGACACACGAGCAGTACTTC.

The V and J genes are TRBV12-3 or TRBV12-4 and TRBJ2-2; TRBD2 is a possible D gene (8 bases). The V gene lost 10 bases and the J gene lost 4 bases, with 16 bases spanning the gap. The CDR3 covers 14 residues. The CDR3 DNA reads TGTGCCACCGGGAGGGGGCAGGTCACCGGGGAGCTGTTTTTT. As protein: CATGRGQVTGELFF.

In this sample, this clonotype turned up a few times. The chain is built from TRBV6-1 and TRBJ2-2, with 7 bases identical to TRBD1. The CDR3 consists of 16 residues. Per the germline V gene, CDR1 is MNHNS and CDR2 is SASEGT. The V gene end was trimmed by 6 bases and the J gene end by 1 base; junction bases not matched to a gene: 8. CDR3 in DNA: TGTGCCAGCAGCCGTACAGGGGCCCAGAACACCGGGGAGCTGTTTTTT. Translating gives CASSRTGAQNTGELFF.